A selection of T cell receptor beta chains follows, all from one sample in a study of T cell repertoires in cytomegalovirus infection. Using its own MiXCR run on the reads, TCRdb lists one record per CDR3 protein. The table has a few hundred thousand distinct CDR3 sequences, 25% to 35% seen once; the top ten hold about a sixth. Their antigens are not known. The sample here was cultured PBMCs, taken from culture after CMV antigen stimulation. The source of these receptors is a human donor in good health (CMV status not recorded). Some clones in this sample may be carry-over from other donors' samples. Both conserved end residues are part of each CDR3. The order of the fields is clone size, D gene, J gene, V gene, CDR3 DNA, CDR3 protein. D genes are given only for firm matches. Rows give clone size only sometimes, using once, few, many, or a class for an expanded clone.

clone size: .
D gene: .
J gene: TRBJ2-6
V gene: TRBV6-2/TRBV6-3
CDR3 DNA: TGTGCCAGCAGTTACTCGCCCGGGGCCAACGTCCTGACTTTC
CDR3 protein: CASSYSPGANVLTF

clone size: few
D gene: TRBD2
J gene: TRBJ2-1
V gene: TRBV7-3
CDR3 DNA: TGTGCCAGCAGCTTATCTGTGGGGGAGGGTTACAATGAGCAGTTCTTC
CDR3 protein: CASSLSVGEGYNEQFF

clone size: .
D gene: TRBD1
J gene: TRBJ2-2
V gene: TRBV7-3
CDR3 DNA: TGTGCCAGCAGCTTATACGGCCCCCCGACAGGGGGGAAGGCCGGGGAGCTGTTTTTT
CDR3 protein: CASSLYGPPTGGKAGELFF

clone size: .
D gene: .
J gene: TRBJ2-3
V gene: TRBV12-3/TRBV12-4
CDR3 DNA: TGTGCCAGCAGTCCACTGAGGGGGGGTATCACAGATACGCAGTATTTT
CDR3 protein: CASSPLRGGITDTQYF

clone size: few
D gene: TRBD2
J gene: TRBJ2-2
V gene: TRBV7-9
CDR3 DNA: TGTGCCAGCAGCCCGGGACTATCCACCGGGGAGCTGTTTTTT
CDR3 protein: CASSPGLSTGELFF

clone size: .
D gene: .
J gene: TRBJ1-2
V gene: TRBV19
CDR3 DNA: TGTGCCAGTAGTTTGCAGGGGTCTGGCTACACCTTC
CDR3 protein: CASSLQGSGYTF

clone size: .
D gene: .
J gene: TRBJ2-5
V gene: TRBV5-1
CDR3 DNA: TGCGCCAGCAGCTTGGTTATAAGGGGGTCGTCGGAGACCCAGTACTTC
CDR3 protein: CASSLVIRGSSETQYF

clone size: many
D gene: .
J gene: TRBJ1-5
V gene: TRBV7-9
CDR3 DNA: TGTGCCAGCAGCTTAGAAGGGGGCAATCAGCCCCAGCATTTT
CDR3 protein: CASSLEGGNQPQHF

clone size: .
D gene: .
J gene: TRBJ1-3
V gene: TRBV11-2
CDR3 DNA: TGTGCCAGCAGCTTAAGAGCCCCCGACACGAGCTCTGGAAACACCATATATTTT
CDR3 protein: CASSLRAPDTSSGNTIYF

clone size: many
D gene: .
J gene: TRBJ1-1
V gene: TRBV7-9
CDR3 DNA: TGCGCCAGCAGCCTAATGAACACTGAAGCTTTCTTT
CDR3 protein: CASSLMNTEAFF

clone size: many
D gene: .
J gene: TRBJ1-5
V gene: TRBV7-2
CDR3 DNA: TGTGCCAGCAGCTCCCTGAATCAGCCCCAGCATTTT
CDR3 protein: CASSSLNQPQHF